This T cell receptor beta chain comes out of a study of T cells in Graves' hyperthyroidism and ophthalmopathy. Findings and limits, study-wide: Among clonotypes expanded in thyroid above 0.001, most were also found in blood.

Amplification targeted TCR beta CDR3 regions from RNA transcripts. HTBI primers drove first-round RT-PCR of the TCR CDR3. Via MiXCR, TCRdb re-called the multiplex PCR reads, giving one row per CDR3 protein. The data contain 730,000 or so distinct CDR3 sequences, under 20% of them singletons. There are many counts of this clonotype. What it binds is not known. Trimming shortened V by 3 bases and J by 2 bases, and 10 bases separated the two germline ends. This CDR3 region has 14 residues. CDR1 and CDR2 from the germline V gene are SEHNR and FQNEAQ (reference sequence). The sequence was collected from a woman between 45 and 60 years old with Graves' hyperthyroidism that later progressed to Graves' ophthalmopathy. Sequenced: blood. The V gene is TRBV7-9, the J gene TRBJ1-2; perhaps TRBD1 as D (6 bases). The CDR3, as DNA: TGTGCCAGCAGCTTCCCCGACAGGAACTATGGCTACACCTTC. Its translation: CASSFPDRNYGYTF.